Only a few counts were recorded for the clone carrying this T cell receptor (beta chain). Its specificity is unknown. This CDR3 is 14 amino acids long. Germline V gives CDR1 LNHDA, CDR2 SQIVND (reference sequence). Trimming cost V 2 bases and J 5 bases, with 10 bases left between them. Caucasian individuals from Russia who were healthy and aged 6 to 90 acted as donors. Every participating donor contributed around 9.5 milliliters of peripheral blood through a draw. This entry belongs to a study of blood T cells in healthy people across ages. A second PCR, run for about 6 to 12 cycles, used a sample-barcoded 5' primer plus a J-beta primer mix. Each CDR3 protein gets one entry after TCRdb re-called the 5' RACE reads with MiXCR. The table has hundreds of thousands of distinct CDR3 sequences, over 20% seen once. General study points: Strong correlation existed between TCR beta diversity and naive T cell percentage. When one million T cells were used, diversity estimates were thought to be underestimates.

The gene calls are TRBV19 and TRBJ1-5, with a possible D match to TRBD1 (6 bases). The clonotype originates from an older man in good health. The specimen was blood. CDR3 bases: TGTGCCAGTAGTATATGGCCAGGGGATCAGCCCCAGCATTTT. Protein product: CASSIWPGDQPQHF.